This paragraph covers one T cell receptor (beta chain) sequence. This specimen belongs to a study of shared clonotypes between healthy human individuals. CDR1 and CDR2 (germline): SGHVS, FQNEAQ. This CDR3 region has 16 residues. Trimming removed 7 bases from V and 2 bases from J; junction bases left unmatched: 11. Libraries were prepared by immunoSEQ multiplex PCR; TCRdb keeps only in-frame clonotypes and omits some of them. Of about 2.4 million clones listed, 90% to 95% are singletons. The chain combines TRBV7-8 with TRBJ2-1; 7 nucleotides agree with TRBD2. The origin of this receptor is a man aged 18 to 30 in good health. Sequencing was performed on naive CD4+ T cells sorted from blood. This sample's subset: CD45RA+ positively selected. The CDR3, as DNA: TGTGCCAGCACCACGGACTCCGGGGGGACCTACAATGAGCAGTTCTTC. Translated, it gives CASTTDSGGTYNEQFF.